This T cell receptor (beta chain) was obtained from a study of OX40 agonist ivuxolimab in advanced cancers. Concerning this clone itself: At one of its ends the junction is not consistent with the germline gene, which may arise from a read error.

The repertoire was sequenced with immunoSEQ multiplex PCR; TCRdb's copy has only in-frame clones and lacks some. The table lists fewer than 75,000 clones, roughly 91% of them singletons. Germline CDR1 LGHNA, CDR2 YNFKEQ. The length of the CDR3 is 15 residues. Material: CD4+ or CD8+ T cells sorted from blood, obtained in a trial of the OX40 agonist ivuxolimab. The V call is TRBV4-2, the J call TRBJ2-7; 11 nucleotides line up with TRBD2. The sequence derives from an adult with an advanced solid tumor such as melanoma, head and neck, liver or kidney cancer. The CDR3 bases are TGTGCCAGCAGCTCCCAGTGGGGGATAGCGGGAGGGCAAAACTTC. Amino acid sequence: CASSSQWGIAGGQNF.